This section outlines one TCR beta chain sequence together with its context. The sample originates from a study of blood T cell repertoires in COVID-19. About the study: Sources were T cells, B-cell-depleted T cells, or PBMCs; the material itself was cDNA or gDNA.

In the original processing: The assay estimated nucleated cells by amplifying reference gene primers. Produced via immunoSEQ multiplex PCR; TCRdb's table is partial and in-frame only. That table is the source of V, J and clone size, and D and trimming were worked out from the DNA. The table shows about 98,000 clones, with roughly 80% occurring only once. The CDR3 contains 13 residues. V shed 1 base and J 6 bases; nucleotides not matched to a gene: 3. Germline V gene data show CDR1 as SGHRS and CDR2 as YFSETQ. The clonotype was recovered from a man between 65 and 85 years old with active or convalescent COVID-19. Sequencing was performed on peripheral blood. The V and J genes are TRBV5-1 and TRBJ1-1; 7 bases align to TRBD1. CDR3 in DNA: TGCGCCAGCAGCTTGACAGGGGATGCTGAAGCTTTCTTT. Translation gives CASSLTGDAEAFF.